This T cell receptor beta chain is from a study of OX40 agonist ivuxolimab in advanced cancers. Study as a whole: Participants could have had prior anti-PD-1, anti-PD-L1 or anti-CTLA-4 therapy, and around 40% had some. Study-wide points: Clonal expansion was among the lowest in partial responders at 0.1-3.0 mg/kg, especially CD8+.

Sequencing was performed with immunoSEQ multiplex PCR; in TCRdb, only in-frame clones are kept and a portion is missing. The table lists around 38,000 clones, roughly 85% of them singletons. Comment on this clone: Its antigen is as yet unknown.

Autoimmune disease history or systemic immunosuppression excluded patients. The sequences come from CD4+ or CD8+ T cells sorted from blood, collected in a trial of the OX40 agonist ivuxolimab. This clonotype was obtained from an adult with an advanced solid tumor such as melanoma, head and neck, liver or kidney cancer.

As DNA, the CDR3 is TGTGCCAGCAGCTTAGGAGCCTGGACCGGGGAGCTGTTTTTT. Its translation: CASSLGAWTGELFF. The chain uses TRBV7-9 and TRBJ2-2, with D uncertain. Germline V CDR1 and CDR2: SEHNR, FQNEAQ (reference sequence). This CDR3 spans 14 amino acids. The V gene lost 1 base and the J gene lost 5 bases, with 8 bases spanning the gap.